The 22 T cell receptor beta chains reported below all come from one sample, sequenced in a study of blood T cell repertoires in COVID-19. Method: immunoSEQ multiplex PCR; TCRdb's copy keeps in-frame clones and lacks some. The data contain approximately 280,000 clones, roughly 90% of them singletons. Material for sequencing was peripheral blood. These receptors came from a man aged 40-55 years with acute or convalescent COVID-19.

The rearrangement joins TRBV3-1 (or the pseudogene TRBV3-2) to TRBJ1-1, with D possibly being TRBD1 (6 bases). Germline V gene sequence: CDR1 LGHDT, CDR2 YNNKEL (reference sequence). The CDR3 has 12 amino acids. V was pared by 4 bases and J by 6 bases, with 9 bases between. CDR3 coding DNA: TGTGCCAGCAGCCGCAGGGGCTCTGAAGCTTTCTTT. It is translated as CASSRRGSEAFF.

The chain recombines TRBV6-5 with TRBJ1-2, with D maybe TRBD1 (6 bases). Germline V gives CDR1 MNHEY, CDR2 SVGAGI. The CDR3 covers 15 residues. The V and J ends lost 2 bases and 3 bases respectively, with 13 bases between them. The CDR3 here is CASSYHTGSDYGYTF. In DNA form, the CDR3 reads TGTGCCAGCAGTTACCATACAGGGAGCGACTATGGCTACACCTTC.

This clone occurred a few times. The V gene is TRBV19, the J gene TRBJ1-5; D remains ambiguous. Looked up from germline, CDR1 is LNHDA and CDR2 is SQIVND (reference sequence). The CDR3 runs 13 residues. V was shortened by 6 bases and J by 4 bases, with 10 bases between the two germline ends. The DNA for the CDR3 is TGTGCCAGTAGGGTCAGTCTGAATCAGCCCCAGCATTTT. Translated: CASRVSLNQPQHF.

The chain links TRBV7-2 to TRBJ2-1; possible D gene TRBD1, 6 bases. Germline V lookup: CDR1 SGHTA, CDR2 FQGNSA. V was clipped by 2 bases and J by 2 bases, with 10 bases between them. The CDR3 sequence is 15 residues long. DNA of the CDR3: TGTGCCAGCAGCTTACAACAGGGAACCTACAATGAGCAGTTCTTC. This gives the protein CASSLQQGTYNEQFF.

The rearrangement joins TRBV12-3 or TRBV12-4 to TRBJ1-5; no firm D call. The CDR3 is made up of 12 amino acids. V was clipped by 8 bases and J by 2 bases, with 7 bases between them. As DNA, the CDR3 is TGTGCCAGCGTACGGGGCAATCAGCCCCAGCATTTT. This translates into CASVRGNQPQHF.

The V and J genes are TRBV5-6 and TRBJ1-6, with a possible D match to TRBD1 (5 bases). Germline V gene sequence: CDR1 SGHDT, CDR2 YYEEEE. V was shortened by 0 bases and J by 7 bases, with 11 bases between the two germline ends. The CDR3 length is 15 residues. As DNA, the CDR3 is TGTGCCAGCAGCTTGGACGAGGGGAGGAATTCACCCCTCCACTTT. It yields the protein CASSLDEGRNSPLHF.

V is TRBV6-5 and J is TRBJ1-6; 7 nucleotides agree with TRBD1. The trim removed 7 bases at V and 7 bases at J, leaving 7 bases unmatched. The CDR3 sequence is 14 residues long. The germline CDR1 and CDR2 sequences are MNHEY and SVGAGI. The chain's CDR3 is CASTYSQGNSPLHF. CDR3 sequence (DNA): TGTGCCAGCACCTACTCACAGGGGAATTCACCCCTCCACTTT.

In its sample, this clone was seen once. The CDR3 nucleotides are TGCGCCAGCAGCTTGGATACAGGGGGCGGATCACCCCTCCACTTT. Amino acid sequence: CASSLDTGGGSPLHF. This chain joins TRBV5-1 and TRBJ1-6; 9 bases agree with TRBD1. J was trimmed by 10 bases and V by 0 bases; bases with no gene match: 5. The CDR3 has 15 residues. CDR1 is SGHRS, CDR2 YFSETQ, per germline.

The chain uses TRBV12-5 and TRBJ2-7, with D possibly matching TRBD2 (5 bases). The germline V gene has CDR1 LGHNT and CDR2 FRNRAP. V was shortened by 1 base and J by 7 bases, with 11 bases between the two germline ends. The CDR3 consists of 13 residues. The CDR3 reads CASGLDRGWEQYF. The CDR3 coding sequence is TGTGCTAGTGGTTTGGATAGAGGGTGGGAGCAGTACTTC.

A few counts support this clone. The chain recombines TRBV7-8 with TRBJ1-2; 8 bases match TRBD1. The germline CDR1 and CDR2 sequences are SGHVS and FQNEAQ. The CDR3 length is 17 residues. After removal of 4 bases from V and 6 bases from J, the junction contained 16 bases not matched to a gene. Written as DNA, the CDR3 is TGTGCCAGCAGCTCCCGGGACAGGACTATAGGGCACCATGGCTACACCTTC. It is translated as CASSSRDRTIGHHGYTF.

The rearrangement links TRBV11-2 to TRBJ1-5; a weak D match, TRBD1 (5 bases). With 2 bases removed from V and 3 bases from J, the gap between germline ends came to 11 bases. CDR1 SGHAT and CDR2 FQNNGV come from the germline V gene. The CDR3 loop spans 15 amino acids. The CDR3 DNA sequence: TGTGCCAGCAGCTTATATCAGGGCTACAATCAGCCCCAGCATTTT. Its protein product is CASSLYQGYNQPQHF.

The V call is TRBV3-1 (or the pseudogene TRBV3-2), the J call TRBJ2-1; 8 bases line up with TRBD2. From germline, CDR1 is LGHDT and CDR2 YNNKEL (reference sequence). The CDR3 runs to 11 residues. J was trimmed by 10 bases and V by 11 bases; bases with no gene match: 7. CDR3 region: CAAGGTLEQFF. CDR3 bases: TGTGCCGCGGGGGGCACACTAGAGCAGTTCTTC.

The count of this clone is one. V is TRBV12-5 and J is TRBJ2-3; D remains unclear. Germline V lookup: CDR1 LGHNT, CDR2 FRNRAP. V lost 3 bases and J 3 bases, leaving 4 bases between the germline ends. The length of the CDR3 is 12 residues. The chain's CDR3 is CASGFPTDTQYF. The DNA of the CDR3 is TGTGCTAGTGGTTTTCCAACAGATACGCAGTATTTT. Full variable domain (rest looked up from reference TRBV12-5 and TRBJ2-3): DARVTQTPRHKVTEMGQEVTMRCQPILGHNTVFWYRQTMMQGLELLAYFRNRAPLDDSGMPKDRFSAEMPDATLATLKIQPSEPRDSAVYFCASGFPTDTQYFGPGTRLTVL.

V and J are TRBV4-2 and TRBJ1-2; the D gene is possibly TRBD1 (6 bases). V was cut by 4 bases and J by 5 bases, with 20 bases left in between. The CDR3 runs to 16 residues. The germline V gene encodes CDR1 LGHNA and CDR2 YNFKEQ. In DNA, the CDR3 is TGTGCCAGCAGCCGGGCCGGACCGGGACAAGGGTATGGCTACACCTTC. The encoded protein is CASSRAGPGQGYGYTF.

V usage is TRBV6-6 and J usage is TRBJ1-4; TRBD1 might be the D (5 bases). CDR1 MNHNY and CDR2 SVGAGI come from the germline V gene (reference sequence). Trimming cost V 5 bases and J 5 bases, with 12 bases left between them. The CDR3 has 14 amino acids. This CDR3 reads CASSTQGGNEKLFF. The DNA for the CDR3 is TGTGCCAGCAGTACTCAGGGAGGCAATGAAAAACTGTTTTTT.

J is TRBJ1-2 and V is TRBV5-4, with 7 bases matching TRBD1. The CDR3 totals 16 residues. Germline V CDR1 and CDR2: SGHNT, YYREEE (reference sequence). Trimming removed 4 bases from V and 0 bases from J; junction bases left unmatched: 9. CDR3 nucleotides: TGTGCCAGCAGCCCCGTGGGACAGCCCCCTAACTATGGCTACACCTTC. Translated: CASSPVGQPPNYGYTF.

The chain joins TRBV2 to TRBJ2-7; 7 bases agree with TRBD1. The CDR3 has 14 amino acids. CDR1 is SNHLY, CDR2 FYNNEI, per germline. V shed 6 bases, J shed 0 bases, and the junction held 5 bases outside the gene matches. The CDR3 sequence: CASREDRHSYEQYF. The DNA of the CDR3 is TGTGCCAGCAGAGAGGACAGGCACTCCTACGAGCAGTACTTC.

V and J are TRBV3-1 (or the pseudogene TRBV3-2) and TRBJ1-1; 7 bases align to TRBD1. This CDR3 region has 14 residues. Germline V gene lookup returns CDR1 LGHDT and CDR2 YNNKEL (reference sequence). The ends lost 2 bases at V and 6 bases at J; junction bases unmatched: 6. Here the CDR3 DNA reads TGTGCCAGCAGCCAAAACAGGGGTGACGCTGAAGCTTTCTTT. As protein: CASSQNRGDAEAFF.

The rearrangement joins TRBV7-9 to TRBJ2-3; 13 positions match TRBD2. The CDR3 has 17 amino acids. Germline trimming cut 0 bases from V and 6 bases from J; bases unmatched to any gene: 6. The germline gives CDR1 SEHNR, CDR2 FQNEAQ (reference sequence). The CDR3 DNA sequence: TGTGCCAGCAGCTTAGCCCGGACTAGCGGGGGCGAGGATACGCAGTATTTT. Protein sequence: CASSLARTSGGEDTQYF.

This clone was seen more than once but under ten times. V is TRBV6-6 and J is TRBJ1-3; no firm D call. Trimming left V 5 bases short and J 0 bases short, with 11 bases between. Germline CDR1 reads MNHNY; CDR2 reads SVGAGI (reference sequence). The CDR3 runs 15 residues. This CDR3 is CASSGQANSGNTIYF. CDR3 coding DNA: TGTGCCAGCAGTGGGCAGGCGAACTCTGGAAACACCATATATTTT.

J is TRBJ1-2 and V is TRBV5-3; 7 positions agree with TRBD1. TRBV5-3 is recorded as an ORF, its role being uncertain. There are 15 residues in the CDR3. V shed 4 bases and J 6 bases; nucleotides not matched to a gene: 12. This CDR3 reads CARSLPGQAGDGYTF. CDR3 nucleotide sequence: TGTGCCAGAAGCCTACCCGGACAGGCAGGAGATGGCTACACCTTC.

This clone was detected a few times. This chain joins TRBV5-4 and TRBJ2-3; D gene ambiguous. The CDR3 covers 16 residues. V lost 4 bases and J 8 bases, leaving 23 bases between the germline ends. Germline V lookup: CDR1 SGHNT, CDR2 YYREEE (reference sequence). The CDR3 reads CASSPESWARDGTQYF. The CDR3 bases are TGTGCCAGCAGCCCGGAATCTTGGGCCCGAGACGGTACGCAGTATTTT.